This T cell receptor (beta chain) was captured in a study of T cells expressing NK-cell markers. In generating TCR beta cDNA, 5'RACE template switching with UMIs was used. With the 5' RACE reads reprocessed, TCRdb shows one record per CDR3 protein and no DNA. Recorded here are some 110,000 distinct CDR3 sequences; the top ten clones represent roughly 18%. Sequenced: blood T cells: a sorted CD56 or NKG2C T cell subset, CD4+ or CD8+ T cells, or bulk PBMC T cells (not recorded which). This receptor was obtained from a woman aged 18-69 years in good health.

CDR3 in amino acids: CASSENSPIREQFF. This sequence joins TRBV10-2 and TRBJ2-1; TCRdb returns TRBD2, unconfirmable since there is no DNA. The CDR3 is 14 residues long. Germline V CDR1 and CDR2: WSHSY, SAAADI.